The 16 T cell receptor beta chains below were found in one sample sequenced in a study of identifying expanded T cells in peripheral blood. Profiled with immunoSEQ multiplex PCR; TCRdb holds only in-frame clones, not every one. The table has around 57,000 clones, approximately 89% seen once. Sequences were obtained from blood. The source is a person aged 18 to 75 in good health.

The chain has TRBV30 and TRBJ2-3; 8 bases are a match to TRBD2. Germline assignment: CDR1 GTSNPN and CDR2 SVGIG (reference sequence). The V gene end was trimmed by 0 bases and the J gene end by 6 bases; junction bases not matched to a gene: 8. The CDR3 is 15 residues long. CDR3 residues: CAWSVTSGGADTQYF. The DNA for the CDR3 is TGTGCCTGGAGTGTAACTAGCGGAGGGGCGGATACGCAGTATTTT.

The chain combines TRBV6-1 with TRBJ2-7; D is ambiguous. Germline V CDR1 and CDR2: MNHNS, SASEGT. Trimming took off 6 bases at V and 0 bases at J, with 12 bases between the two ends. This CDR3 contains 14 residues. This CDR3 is CASSQGPDSYEQYF. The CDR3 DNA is TGTGCCAGCAGCCAAGGACCCGACTCCTACGAGCAGTACTTC.

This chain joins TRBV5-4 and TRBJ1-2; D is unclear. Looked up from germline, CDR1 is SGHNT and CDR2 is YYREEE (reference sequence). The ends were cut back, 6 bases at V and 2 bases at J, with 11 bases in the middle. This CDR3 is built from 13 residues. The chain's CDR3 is CASNGEGNYGYTF. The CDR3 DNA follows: TGTGCCAGCAATGGCGAAGGGAACTATGGCTACACCTTC. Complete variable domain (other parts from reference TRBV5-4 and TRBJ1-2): ETGVTQSPTHLIKTRGQQVTLRCSSQSGHNTVSWYQQALGQGPQFIFQYYREEENGRGNFPPRFSGLQFPNYSSELNVNALELDDSALYLCASNGEGNYGYTFGSGTRLTVV.

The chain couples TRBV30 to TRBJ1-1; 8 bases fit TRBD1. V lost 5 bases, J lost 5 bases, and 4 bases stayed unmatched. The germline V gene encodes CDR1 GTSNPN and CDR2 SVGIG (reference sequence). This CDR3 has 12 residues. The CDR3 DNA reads TGTGCCTGGCAGGGGGCGTGGACTGAAGCTTTCTTT. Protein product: CAWQGAWTEAFF. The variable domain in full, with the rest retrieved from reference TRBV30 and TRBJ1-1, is SQTIHQWPATLVQPVGSPLSLECTVEGTSNPNLYWYRQAAGRGLQLLFYSVGIGQISSEVPQNLSASRPQDRQFILSSKKLLLSDSGFYLCAWQGAWTEAFFGQGTRLTVV.

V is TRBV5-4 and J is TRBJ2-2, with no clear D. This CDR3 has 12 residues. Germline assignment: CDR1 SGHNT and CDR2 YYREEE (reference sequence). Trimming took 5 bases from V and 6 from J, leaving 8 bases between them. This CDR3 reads CASSFPPGELFF. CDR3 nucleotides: TGTGCCAGCAGTTTCCCACCCGGGGAGCTGTTTTTT.

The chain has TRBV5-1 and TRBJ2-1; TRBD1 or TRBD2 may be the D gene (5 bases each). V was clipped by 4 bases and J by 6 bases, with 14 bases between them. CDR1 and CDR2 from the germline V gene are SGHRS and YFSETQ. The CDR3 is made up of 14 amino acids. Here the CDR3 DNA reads TGCGCCAGCAGCATTCGGTGGGGGAGCAATGAGCAGTTCTTC. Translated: CASSIRWGSNEQFF.

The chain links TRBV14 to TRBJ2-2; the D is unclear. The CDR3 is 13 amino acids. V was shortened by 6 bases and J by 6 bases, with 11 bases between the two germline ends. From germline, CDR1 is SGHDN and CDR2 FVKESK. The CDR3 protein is CASREDGSGELFF. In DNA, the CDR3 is TGTGCCAGCAGAGAGGATGGTTCCGGGGAGCTGTTTTTT.

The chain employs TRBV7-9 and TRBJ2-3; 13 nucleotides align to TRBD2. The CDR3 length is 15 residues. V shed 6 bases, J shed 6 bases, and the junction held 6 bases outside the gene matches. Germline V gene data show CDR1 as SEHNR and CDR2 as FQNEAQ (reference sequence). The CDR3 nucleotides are TGTGCCAGCAGTCGGACTAGCGGGGGTAGCGATACGCAGTATTTT. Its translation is CASSRTSGGSDTQYF. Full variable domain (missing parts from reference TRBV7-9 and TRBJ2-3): DTGVSQNPRHKITKRGQNVTFRCDPISEHNRLYWYRQTLGQGPEFLTYFQNEAQLEKSRLLSDRFSAERPKGSFSTLEIQRTEQGDSAMYLCASSRTSGGSDTQYFGPGTRLTVL.

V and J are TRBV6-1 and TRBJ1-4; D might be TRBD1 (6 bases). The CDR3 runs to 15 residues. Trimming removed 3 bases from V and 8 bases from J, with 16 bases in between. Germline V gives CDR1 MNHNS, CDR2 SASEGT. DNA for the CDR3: TGTGCCAGCAGTGAGGACACAGGGAAGCACGAAAAACTGTTTTTT. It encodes CASSEDTGKHEKLFF.

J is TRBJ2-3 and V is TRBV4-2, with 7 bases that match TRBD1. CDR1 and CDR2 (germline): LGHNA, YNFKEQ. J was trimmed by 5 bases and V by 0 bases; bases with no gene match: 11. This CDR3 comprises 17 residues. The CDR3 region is CASSQDPYKGAGDTQYF. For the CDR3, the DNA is TGTGCCAGCAGCCAAGACCCATACAAGGGGGCGGGAGATACGCAGTATTTT.

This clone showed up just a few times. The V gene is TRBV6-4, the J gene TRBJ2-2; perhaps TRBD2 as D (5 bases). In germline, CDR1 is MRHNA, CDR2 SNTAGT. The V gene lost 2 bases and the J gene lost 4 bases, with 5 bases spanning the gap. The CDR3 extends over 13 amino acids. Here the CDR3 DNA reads TGTGCCAGCAGTGACACTAGCACCGGGGAGCTGTTTTTT. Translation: CASSDTSTGELFF.

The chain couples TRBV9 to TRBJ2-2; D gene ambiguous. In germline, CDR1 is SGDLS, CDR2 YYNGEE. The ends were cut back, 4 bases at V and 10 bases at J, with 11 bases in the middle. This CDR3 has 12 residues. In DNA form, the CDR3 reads TGTGCCAGCAGCCCTTCCCTCAAGGAGCTGTTTTTT. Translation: CASSPSLKELFF. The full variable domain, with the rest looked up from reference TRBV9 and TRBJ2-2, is DSGVTQTPKHLITATGQRVTLRCSPRSGDLSVYWYQQSLDQGLQFLIQYYNGEERAKGNILERFSAQQFPDLHSELNLSSLELGDSALYFCASSPSLKELFFGEGSRLTVL.

The CDR3 loop reads CAIRETDPEATDTQYF. Written as DNA, the CDR3 is TGTGCCATCAGGGAGACCGACCCCGAAGCCACAGATACGCAGTATTTT. V usage is TRBV10-3 and J usage is TRBJ2-3, with D unresolved. Germline V gene lookup returns CDR1 ENHRY and CDR2 SYGVKD. The CDR3 is 16 residues long. V gave up 6 bases and J gave up 2 bases, with 18 bases separating them.

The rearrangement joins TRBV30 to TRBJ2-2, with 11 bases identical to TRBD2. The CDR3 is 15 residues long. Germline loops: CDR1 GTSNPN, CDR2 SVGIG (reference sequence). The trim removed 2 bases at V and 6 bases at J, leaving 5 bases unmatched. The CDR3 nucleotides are TGTGCCTGGAGTCATGGGGGACTAGCGGCCGGGGAGCTGTTTTTT. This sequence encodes CAWSHGGLAAGELFF.

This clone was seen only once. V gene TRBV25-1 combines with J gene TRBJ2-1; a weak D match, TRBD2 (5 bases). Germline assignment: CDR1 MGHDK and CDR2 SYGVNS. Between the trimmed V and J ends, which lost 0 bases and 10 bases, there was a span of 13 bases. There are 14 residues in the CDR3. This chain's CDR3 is CASSEYGGVKEQFF. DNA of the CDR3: TGTGCCAGCAGTGAATACGGAGGCGTCAAGGAGCAGTTCTTC.

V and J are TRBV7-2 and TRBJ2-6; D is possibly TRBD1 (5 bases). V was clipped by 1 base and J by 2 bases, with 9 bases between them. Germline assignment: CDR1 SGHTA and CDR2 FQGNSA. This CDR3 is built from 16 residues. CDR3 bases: TGTGCCAGCAGCTTAGAAGCAGGGACTGGGGCCAACGTCCTGACTTTC. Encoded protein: CASSLEAGTGANVLTF.